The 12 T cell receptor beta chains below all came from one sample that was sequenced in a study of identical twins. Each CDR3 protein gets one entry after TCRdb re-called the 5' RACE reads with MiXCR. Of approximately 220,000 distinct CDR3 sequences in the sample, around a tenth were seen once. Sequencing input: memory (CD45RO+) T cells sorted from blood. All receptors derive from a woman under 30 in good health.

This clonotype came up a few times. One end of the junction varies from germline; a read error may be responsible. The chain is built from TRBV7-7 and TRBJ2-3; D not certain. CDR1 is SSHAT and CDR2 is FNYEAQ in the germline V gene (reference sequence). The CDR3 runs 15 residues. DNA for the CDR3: TGTGCTAGCAGCTTTAGAGCGACTAGCACAGATACGCAGTATTTT. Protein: CASSFRATSTDTQYF. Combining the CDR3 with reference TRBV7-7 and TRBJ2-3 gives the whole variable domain GAGVSQSPRYKVTKRGQDVTLRCDPISSHATLYWYQQALGQGPEFLTYFNYEAQPDKSGLPSDRFSAERPEGSISTLTIQRTEQRDSAMYRCASSFRATSTDTQYFGPGTRLTVL.

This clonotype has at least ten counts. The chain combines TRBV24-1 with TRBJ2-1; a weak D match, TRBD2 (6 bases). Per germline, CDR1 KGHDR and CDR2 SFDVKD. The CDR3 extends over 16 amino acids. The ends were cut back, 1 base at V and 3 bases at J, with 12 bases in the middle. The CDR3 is CATSDFYGSGYNEQFF. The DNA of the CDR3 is TGTGCCACCAGTGATTTCTATGGTAGCGGCTACAATGAGCAGTTCTTC.

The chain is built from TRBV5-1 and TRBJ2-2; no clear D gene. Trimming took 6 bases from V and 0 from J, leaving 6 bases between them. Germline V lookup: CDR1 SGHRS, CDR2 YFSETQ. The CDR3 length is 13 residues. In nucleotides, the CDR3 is TGCGCCAGCACCTCAACGAACACCGGGGAGCTGTTTTTT. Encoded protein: CASTSTNTGELFF.

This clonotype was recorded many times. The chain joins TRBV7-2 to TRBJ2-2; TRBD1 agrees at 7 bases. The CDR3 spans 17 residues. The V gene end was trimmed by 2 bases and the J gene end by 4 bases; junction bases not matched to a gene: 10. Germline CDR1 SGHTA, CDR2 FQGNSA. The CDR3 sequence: CASSLSGRGSVTGELFF. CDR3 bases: TGTGCCAGCAGCTTAAGCGGCAGGGGGTCGGTCACCGGGGAGCTGTTTTTT.

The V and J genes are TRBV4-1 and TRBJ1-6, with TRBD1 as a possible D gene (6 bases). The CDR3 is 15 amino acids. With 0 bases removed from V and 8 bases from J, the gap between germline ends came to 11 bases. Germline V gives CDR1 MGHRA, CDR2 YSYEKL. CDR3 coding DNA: TGCGCCAGCAGCCAAGAATACAGGGATGATTCACCCCTCCACTTT. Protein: CASSQEYRDDSPLHF.

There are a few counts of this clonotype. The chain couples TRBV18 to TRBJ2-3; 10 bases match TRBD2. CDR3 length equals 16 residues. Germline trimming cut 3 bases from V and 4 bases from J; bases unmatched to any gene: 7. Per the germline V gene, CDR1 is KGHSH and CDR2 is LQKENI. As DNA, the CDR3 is TGTGCCAGCTCACCGTTAGCGGGGGGACGTGCAGATACGCAGTATTTT. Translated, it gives CASSPLAGGRADTQYF.

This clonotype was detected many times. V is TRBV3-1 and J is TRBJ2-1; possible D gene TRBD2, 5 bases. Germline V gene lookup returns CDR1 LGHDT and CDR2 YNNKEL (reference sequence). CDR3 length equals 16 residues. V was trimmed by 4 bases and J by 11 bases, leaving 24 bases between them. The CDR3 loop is CASSLNRLTLGDKQFF. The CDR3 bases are TGTGCCAGCAGCCTGAATCGACTAACCCTGGGTGATAAGCAGTTCTTC.

The CDR3 is CASSLEGEGPTYEQYF. For the CDR3, the DNA is TGTGCCAGCAGCTTGGAAGGTGAGGGGCCCACCTACGAGCAGTACTTC. V is TRBV5-5 and J is TRBJ2-7; the D gene could be TRBD1 or TRBD2 (5 bases each). Looked up from germline, CDR1 is SGHKS and CDR2 is YYEKEE (reference sequence). This CDR3 region has 16 residues. V gave up 0 bases and J gave up 2 bases, with 15 bases separating them.

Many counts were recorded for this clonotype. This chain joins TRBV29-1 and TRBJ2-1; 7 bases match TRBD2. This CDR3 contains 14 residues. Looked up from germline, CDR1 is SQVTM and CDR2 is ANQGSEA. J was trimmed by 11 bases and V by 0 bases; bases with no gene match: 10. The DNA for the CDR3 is TGCAGCGTTGAAGAATCGGGGGGTTGGGGAAAGCAGTTCTTC. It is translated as CSVEESGGWGKQFF.

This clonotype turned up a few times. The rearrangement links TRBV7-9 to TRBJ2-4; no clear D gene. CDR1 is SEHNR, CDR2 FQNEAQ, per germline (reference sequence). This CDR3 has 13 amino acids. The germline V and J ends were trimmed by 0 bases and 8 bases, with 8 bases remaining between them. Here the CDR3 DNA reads TGTGCCAGCAGCTTAGCGCCCGGTTACATTCAGTACTTC. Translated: CASSLAPGYIQYF.

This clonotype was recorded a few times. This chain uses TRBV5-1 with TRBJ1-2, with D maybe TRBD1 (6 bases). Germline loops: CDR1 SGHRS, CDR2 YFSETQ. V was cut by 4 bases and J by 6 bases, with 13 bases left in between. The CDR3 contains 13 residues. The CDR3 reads CASSQTGLNGYTF. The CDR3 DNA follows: TGCGCCAGCAGCCAAACAGGGTTGAATGGCTACACCTTC.

CDR3: CASSQRMNTEAFF. The CDR3 nucleotides are TGTGCCAGCAGCCAAAGAATGAACACTGAAGCTTTCTTT. V and J are TRBV3-1 and TRBJ1-1; unclear D gene. Germline V gene data show CDR1 as LGHDT and CDR2 as YNNKEL (reference sequence). V was clipped by 2 bases and J by 0 bases, with 4 bases between them. The CDR3 extends over 13 amino acids.